This paragraph reports one TCR beta chain. Its target is not known. Per germline, CDR1 WNHNN and CDR2 SYGVQD (reference sequence). This CDR3 is built from 12 residues. V lost 9 bases and J lost 4, with 12 bases in between. This specimen belongs to a study of radiation and T cells in renal cell carcinoma. Across the whole study: Nephrectomy followed 15 Gy stereotactic body radiation by 4 weeks.

Study-wide findings and caveats: Without pretreatment biopsies, baseline tumor clonotype presence was undetermined.

The time point: blood 2 weeks post-SBRT. The treatment is: 15 Gy SBRT to primary tumor, nephrectomy 4 weeks later. After SBRT, blood was collected at 2 and 4 weeks, plus baseline. This renal cell carcinoma was of the clear cell type. Sequenced by immunoSEQ multiplex PCR; TCRdb stores in-frame clones only, minus some. The table records roughly 140,000 clones, 80% to 90% of them present only once. This sequence joins TRBV10-1 and TRBJ1-2; D uncertain. The TCR originated in a woman aged 50 to 65 with renal cell carcinoma. This specimen consisted of blood, obtained from a patient whose treatment included radiotherapy and nephrectomy. CDR3 bases: TGCGCCAGGACCTTTGGAGCCTATGGCTACACCTTC. It translates to CARTFGAYGYTF.